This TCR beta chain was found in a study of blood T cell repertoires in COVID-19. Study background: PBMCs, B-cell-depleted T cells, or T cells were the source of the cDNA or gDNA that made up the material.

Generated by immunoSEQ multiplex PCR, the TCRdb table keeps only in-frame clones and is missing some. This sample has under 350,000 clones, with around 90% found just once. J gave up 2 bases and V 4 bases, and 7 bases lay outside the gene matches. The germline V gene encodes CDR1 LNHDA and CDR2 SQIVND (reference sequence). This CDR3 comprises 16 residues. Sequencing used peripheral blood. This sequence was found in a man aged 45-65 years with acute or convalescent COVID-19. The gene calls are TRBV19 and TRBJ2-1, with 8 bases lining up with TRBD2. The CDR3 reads CASSSELAGPYNEQFF. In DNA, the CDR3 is TGTGCCAGTAGTAGTGAGCTAGCGGGCCCCTACAATGAGCAGTTCTTC.